One sample yielded the 26 T cell receptor beta chains listed below, sequenced in a study of metastatic and nonmetastatic thyroid tumors. MiXCR re-clonotyped the PCR reads for TCRdb. Of some 28,000 clones listed, 3.5% to 4% are singletons. All patients were untreated before thyroid surgery. The specimen was blood. The source is a male donor with papillary thyroid cancer or a benign thyroid nodule (not recorded which). Some clones in this sample may be carry-over from other donors' samples.

This clone has a handful of counts. The chain carries TRBV6-2 or TRBV6-3 and TRBJ1-4; no definite D call. Germline loops: CDR1 MNHEY, CDR2 SVGEGT. The CDR3 length is 13 residues. V lost 6 bases and J 3 bases, leaving 8 bases between the germline ends. The CDR3 reads CASRRASNEKLFF. Here the CDR3 DNA reads TGTGCCAGCAGGAGGGCATCTAATGAAAAACTGTTTTTT.

Only a few counts were recorded for this clone. The chain joins TRBV28 to TRBJ2-7, with TRBD1 matching 9 bases. V was pared by 4 bases and J by 3 bases, with 7 bases of the junction left unmatched. The CDR3 totals 15 residues. Germline assignment: CDR1 MDHEN and CDR2 SYDVKM. Here the CDR3 reads CASSSSGTGNYEQYF. In DNA form, the CDR3 reads TGTGCCAGCAGTTCATCAGGGACAGGGAACTACGAGCAGTACTTC.

This clone is medium-sized (0.01 to 0.1%) within its sample. This rearrangement joins TRBV28 to TRBJ2-1; D perhaps matches TRBD2 (5 bases). Germline V CDR1 and CDR2: MDHEN, SYDVKM. CDR3 length: 13 residues. V gave up 5 bases and J gave up 10 bases, with 15 bases separating them. CDR3 DNA: TGTGCCAGCAGTCCACCCGGGTCGGGGGAGCAGTTCTTC. It yields the protein CASSPPGSGEQFF.

Concerning this clone: A single base separates this from a much larger clone, so it may be a read error. The V gene is TRBV29-1, the J gene TRBJ2-5; D might be TRBD1 or TRBD2, each matching 5 bases. From germline, CDR1 is SQVTM and CDR2 ANQGSEA. The CDR3 length is 13 residues. Trimming removed 7 bases from V and 5 bases from J, with 17 bases in between. The CDR3 DNA reads as TGCAGCGCATTGGGTTACGAGGGGGAGACCCAGTACTTC. It yields the protein CSALGYEGETQYF.

In this sample, this clone turned up a few times. The chain employs TRBV19 and TRBJ1-1, with TRBD1 as a possible D gene (6 bases). Germline CDR1 and CDR2: LNHDA and SQIVND (reference sequence). The CDR3 extends over 15 amino acids. Trimming left V 0 bases short and J 2 bases short, with 10 bases between. CDR3: CASSIDGGANTEAFF. The DNA for the CDR3 is TGTGCCAGTAGTATAGACGGGGGCGCAAACACTGAAGCTTTCTTT.

This clone was seen a handful of times. The rearrangement joins TRBV3-1 to TRBJ2-5, with TRBD2 identical over 8 bases. With 7 bases clipped from V and 5 bases from J, the junction kept 9 bases outside the gene matches. Germline V CDR1 and CDR2: LGHDT, YNNKEL (reference sequence). This CDR3 spans 14 amino acids. CDR3 in amino acids: CASNTSGSGETQYF. The DNA of the CDR3 is TGTGCCAGCAACACAAGCGGGAGTGGGGAGACCCAGTACTTC.

This clone was seen more than once but under ten times. J is TRBJ1-3 and V is TRBV6-4; D not certain. The CDR3 spans 14 residues. V was clipped by 6 bases and J by 1 base, with 10 bases between them. Germline V CDR1 and CDR2: MRHNA, SNTAGT. This CDR3 is CASSSSDSGNTIYF. The CDR3 region has the DNA TGTGCCAGCAGCTCCAGTGATTCTGGAAACACCATATATTTT.

The rearrangement uses TRBV15 and TRBJ1-1; D gene ambiguous. The CDR3 is made up of 15 amino acids. V was cut by 0 bases and J by 1 base, with 9 bases left in between. Germline V gives CDR1 LNHNV, CDR2 YYDKDF (reference sequence). CDR3 in amino acids: CATSRDLSGNTEAFF. The CDR3 coding sequence is TGTGCCACCAGCAGAGATCTATCGGGGAACACTGAAGCTTTCTTT. Full variable domain (rest looked up from reference TRBV15 and TRBJ1-1): DAMVIQNPRYQVTQFGKPVTLSCSQTLNHNVMYWYQQKSSQAPKLLFHYYDKDFNNEADTPDNFQSRRPNTSFCFLDIRSPGLGDTAMYLCATSRDLSGNTEAFFGQGTRLTVV.

Points on this clone: A junction end diverges from the germline sequence, so it may reflect a read error. J is TRBJ1-4 and V is TRBV7-9; the match to TRBD1 covers 10 bases. The CDR3 length is 15 residues. The V gene's germline CDR1 is SEHNR and CDR2 FQNEAQ (reference sequence). Here the CDR3 reads CASSLEGQGFGKPFF. The DNA of the CDR3 is TGTGCCAGCAGCTTAGAGGGACAGGGGTTCGGAAAACCGTTTTTT.

This clone occurred a few times. The rearrangement uses TRBV5-1 and TRBJ2-7; 11 bases align to TRBD2. Germline values: CDR1 SGHRS, CDR2 YFSETQ. After removal of 3 bases from V and 2 bases from J, the junction contained 1 base not matched to a gene. There are 14 residues in the CDR3. The CDR3 is CASSSTSGTYEQYF. The CDR3 DNA reads as TGCGCCAGCAGCTCGACTAGCGGGACCTACGAGCAGTACTTC.

This clone came up many times. The chain uses TRBV6-1 and TRBJ2-5; D is uncertain. This CDR3 contains 14 residues. Germline V gene data show CDR1 as MNHNS and CDR2 as SASEGT. Trimming took off 7 bases at V and 2 bases at J, with 14 bases between the two ends. CDR3 sequence reads: CASTTRVRQETQYF. CDR3 bases: TGTGCCAGCACAACCCGGGTCCGGCAAGAGACCCAGTACTTC.

This clone turned up a few times. The chain couples TRBV15 to TRBJ1-1; 8 bases line up with TRBD1. The CDR3 is 13 amino acids. Trimming cost V 5 bases and J 11 bases; bases outside gene matches: 10. The germline V gene has CDR1 LNHNV and CDR2 YYDKDF (reference sequence). The CDR3 DNA is TGTGCCACCAGCGCGGGACAGGTCGGTCGTGCTTTCTTT. Protein product: CATSAGQVGRAFF.

The rearrangement links TRBV6-1 to TRBJ2-1; 14 nucleotides match TRBD2. Losses at the gene ends were 7 bases for V and 3 bases for J; bases not matched to a gene: 2. The CDR3 spans 15 residues. CDR1 and CDR2 from the germline V gene are MNHNS and SASEGT. The CDR3 here is CASKGTSGSYNEQFF. The CDR3 nucleotides read TGTGCCAGCAAGGGGACTAGCGGGAGCTACAATGAGCAGTTCTTC.

This clone occurred many times. The rearrangement uses TRBV5-6 and TRBJ1-1, with D unclear. Trimming shortened V by 4 bases and J by 5 bases, and 12 bases separated the two germline ends. Germline V lookup: CDR1 SGHDT, CDR2 YYEEEE. CDR3 length equals 13 residues. The CDR3 DNA reads TGTGCCAGCAGCGGTACAAGGCGGACTGAAGCTTTCTTT. Translation gives CASSGTRRTEAFF.

By sample share, this clone is medium-sized (0.01 to 0.1%). This chain joins TRBV25-1 and TRBJ2-2; no reliable D call. Trimming cost V 6 bases and J 4 bases, with 15 bases left between them. There are 15 residues in the CDR3. CDR1 MGHDK and CDR2 SYGVNS come from the germline V gene. Written as DNA, the CDR3 is TGTGCCAGCAGCCCAGGCCAAATGGGCACCGGGGAGCTGTTTTTT. This gives the protein CASSPGQMGTGELFF. Full variable domain (missing parts from reference TRBV25-1 and TRBJ2-2): EADIYQTPRYLVIGTGKKITLECSQTMGHDKMYWYQQDPGMELHLIHYSYGVNSTEKGDLSSESTVSRIRTEHFPLTLESARPSHTSQYLCASSPGQMGTGELFFGEGSRLTVL.

This clone turned up a few times. V usage is TRBV6-1 and J usage is TRBJ2-7, with D perhaps TRBD1 (6 bases). The V gene lost 6 bases and the J gene lost 1 base, with 19 bases spanning the gap. CDR3 length: 16 amino acids. In germline, CDR1 is MNHNS, CDR2 SASEGT. This CDR3 is CASSPPPGHLSYEQYF. CDR3 nucleotide sequence: TGTGCCAGCAGCCCGCCTCCGGGACACTTATCCTACGAGCAGTACTTC.

There are a few counts of this clone. J is TRBJ2-2 and V is TRBV6-1, with D tentatively TRBD1 (6 bases). Germline CDR1 MNHNS, CDR2 SASEGT. V lost 4 bases and J lost 6, with 15 bases in between. CDR3 size: 15 residues. Here the CDR3 DNA reads TGTGCCAGCAGTGCACGGACAGAGGGGGCCGGGGAGCTGTTTTTT. Protein product: CASSARTEGAGELFF.

This clone was counted at least ten times. This may arise from a read error, as a much more abundant clone is one base away. The CDR3 DNA follows: TGTGCCGGCAGCCAGGGTAGGGCTGAAGCTTTCTTT. Protein product: CAGSQGRAEAFF. V gene TRBV12-3 or TRBV12-4 combines with J gene TRBJ1-1; a possible D gene is TRBD1 (5 bases). This CDR3 region has 12 residues.

In this sample, this clone turned up many times. This chain joins TRBV7-8 and TRBJ1-5, with D tentatively TRBD1 (5 bases). The CDR3 spans 14 residues. Trimming stripped 5 bases from V and 7 bases from J, with 15 bases between. Germline V gives CDR1 SGHVS, CDR2 FQNEAQ. This chain's CDR3 is CASSRSRGFQPQHF. The CDR3 DNA is TGTGCCAGCAGCCGTAGTAGGGGATTCCAGCCCCAGCATTTT.

For the CDR3, the DNA is TGTGCCAGCAGCTTAAGAGCGGGAGGGCCGCCAGATACGCAGTATTTT. This sequence encodes CASSLRAGGPPDTQYF. The chain combines TRBV7-3 with TRBJ2-3, with 10 bases matching TRBD2. V gave up 1 base and J gave up 4 bases; unmatched junction bases: 5. Germline V gene data show CDR1 as SGHTA and CDR2 as FQGTGA. The CDR3 is made up of 16 amino acids.

Ten or more counts support this clone. The CDR3 region is CSASGSQETQYF. The CDR3, as DNA: TGCAGTGCTAGCGGCAGTCAAGAGACCCAGTACTTC. The genes are TRBV20-1 and TRBJ2-5, with no clear D. The CDR3 has 12 residues. CDR1 DFQATT and CDR2 SNEGSKA come from the germline V gene (reference sequence). The V end was cut by 3 bases, the J end by 2 bases, with 7 bases between.

This rearrangement joins TRBV2 to TRBJ1-4; 7 nucleotides agree with TRBD1. The CDR3 runs 15 residues. The junction had 6 bases not matched to a gene; V was cut back by 0 bases and J by 8 bases. Germline V gives CDR1 SNHLY, CDR2 FYNNEI. CDR3 DNA: TGTGCCAGCAGTGAAGCGGCAGGGGGTGGAGAAAAACTGTTTTTT. Encoded protein: CASSEAAGGGEKLFF.

This clone was detected many times. V and J are TRBV19 and TRBJ2-7; D uncertain. The CDR3 runs to 15 residues. Germline V gene lookup returns CDR1 LNHDA and CDR2 SQIVND (reference sequence). V was clipped by 1 base and J by 1 base, with 11 bases between them. The CDR3: CASSIGDGFSYEQYF. CDR3 bases: TGTGCCAGTAGTATAGGTGACGGATTTTCCTACGAGCAGTACTTC.

This clone was seen ten or more times. CDR3 amino acids: CSARVAGSYNEQFF. The CDR3, as DNA: TGCAGTGCTAGAGTAGCGGGCTCCTACAATGAGCAGTTCTTC. J is TRBJ2-1 and V is TRBV20-1, with 7 bases aligning to TRBD2. The CDR3 is 14 amino acids. Germline trimming cut 1 base from V and 0 bases from J; bases unmatched to any gene: 0. The germline gives CDR1 DFQATT, CDR2 SNEGSKA (reference sequence).

The sample holds many counts of this clone. The chain is built from TRBV20-1 and TRBJ1-2; D is ambiguous. CDR3 length equals 12 residues. V gave up 6 bases and J gave up 4 bases, with 12 bases separating them. Germline V lookup: CDR1 DFQATT, CDR2 SNEGSKA (reference sequence). The CDR3 bases are TGCAGTGCAACCATGGCCCCCTATGGCTACACCTTC. Amino acid sequence: CSATMAPYGYTF.

This clone was recorded a few times. This chain joins TRBV24-1 and TRBJ1-2; D gene ambiguous. Germline V gene sequence: CDR1 KGHDR, CDR2 SFDVKD. Trimming removed 2 bases at V and 4 bases at J, with 16 bases between. This CDR3 contains 16 residues. The CDR3 loop is CATSDSGAWMAYGYTF. The DNA of the CDR3 is TGTGCCACCAGTGATTCGGGTGCATGGATGGCCTATGGCTACACCTTC.